This T cell receptor (beta chain) was identified during a study of CXCR3-negative and CXCR3-positive naive CD8 T cells. Overall study: Overall TRB read output was some 140 million, and each library contained about 1.5 +/- 0.3 million reads.

This CDR3 contains 15 residues. Germline V gene sequence: CDR1 SGHVS, CDR2 FNYEAQ. Via 5' RACE with UMI labels, TRB cDNA libraries were prepared. From the 5' RACE reads, TCRdb lists one entry per CDR3 protein and no DNA. The sample data list 84,000 or so distinct CDR3 sequences. Comment on this clonotype: Its antigen is not known.

The study's findings and limits: TRB CDR3 properties served as the basis for inferring TCR strength, and surface CD5 was comparable between naive subsets. CXCR3-positive naive cells had TRB CDR3s that were more hydrophobic than CXCR3-negative naive cells had.

V is TRBV7-6 and J is TRBJ1-1; TCRdb designates TRBD1, a call that cannot be tested without DNA. The sample was naive CXCR3+ CD8+ T cells from blood. The sample's subset: CD45RO-CCR7+CD27+CD95- naive CD8+ T cells expressing CXCR3 (TNR3+). The clonotype originates from a human donor in good health. Some clones in this sample may be carry-over from other donors' samples. The CDR3: CASSPEDRMNTEAFF.